This T cell receptor beta chain is from a study of cytomegalovirus exposure and HLA in healthy donors. Study-level findings and limits: TCR beta V segments were, for the most part, productive about 87% or about 30% of the time in an earlier analysis. The authors later linked a missense DCLRE1C variant to TCR beta V- and J-gene trimming. The study flagged some 170 TCR beta chains as cytomegalovirus-associated. Among CMV-associated TCR beta chains, most appeared HLA-restricted in a later analysis.

Primers included in the PCR were 60 Vbeta and 13 Jbeta primers. Clones were read by immunoSEQ multiplex PCR, and TCRdb kept only the in-frame ones, dropping some. The table shows around 140,000 clones, with approximately 78% occurring only once. This CDR3 is 11 amino acids long. From germline, CDR1 is MNHNY and CDR2 SVGAGI (reference sequence). V was clipped by 5 bases and J by 3 bases, with 5 bases between them. Worth noting for this clone: Antigen: not known.

This chain uses TRBV6-6 with TRBJ2-7; D is undetermined. The receptor comes from a woman aged 45-60 years in good health and CMV-seropositive. Sequencing was carried out using PBMCs. DNA for the CDR3: TGTGCCAGCAGTCAGTACTACGAGCAGTACTTC. It translates to CASSQYYEQYF.